These 8 T cell receptor beta chains originate from one sample sequenced in a study of blood T cell repertoires in COVID-19. This table comes from immunoSEQ multiplex PCR, and its TCRdb copy is limited to in-frame clones, with some not included. In the table there are over 150,000 clones, around four fifths of which are singletons. Sample: peripheral blood. The receptors were gathered from a man between 70 and 80 years old with acute or convalescent COVID-19.

This clone is a singleton in its sample. The chain couples TRBV3-1 (or the pseudogene TRBV3-2) to TRBJ1-2; D gene uncertain. V was pared by 0 bases and J by 8 bases, with 7 bases between. The CDR3 totals 12 residues. The germline V gene encodes CDR1 LGHDT and CDR2 YNNKEL (reference sequence). CDR3 bases: TGTGCCAGCAGCCAAGAACTAAGGGGCTACACCTTC. It codes for CASSQELRGYTF.

The chain employs TRBV10-3 and TRBJ2-5; 8 nucleotides agree with TRBD1. The CDR3 spans 14 residues. The V gene end was trimmed by 7 bases and the J gene end by 5 bases; junction bases not matched to a gene: 9. Germline V CDR1 and CDR2: ENHRY, SYGVKD. CDR3 bases: TGTGCCATCAAAGACACAGGGGGTACTGAGACCCAGTACTTC. Amino acid sequence: CAIKDTGGTETQYF.

V is TRBV28 and J is TRBJ1-2; D not resolved. Germline V gene data show CDR1 as MDHEN and CDR2 as SYDVKM. The CDR3 totals 10 residues. V was pared by 6 bases and J by 12 bases, with 11 bases between. CDR3 in amino acids: CASSSTSHTF. The CDR3 DNA reads as TGTGCCAGCAGCTCGACATCACACACCTTC.

The gene calls are TRBV3-1 (or the pseudogene TRBV3-2) and TRBJ2-1, with 15 bases fitting TRBD2. This CDR3 region has 20 residues. CDR1 is LGHDT and CDR2 is YNNKEL in the germline V gene (reference sequence). J lost 7 bases, V lost 0 bases, and 13 bases had no gene match. CDR3 region: CASSQEGLAGGPIVLNEQFF. CDR3 DNA sequence: TGTGCCAGCAGCCAAGAGGGACTAGCGGGAGGTCCGATAGTTTTAAATGAGCAGTTCTTC.

This chain connects TRBV27 to TRBJ2-1; TRBD2 matches at 9 bases. Per germline, CDR1 MNHEY and CDR2 SMNVEV (reference sequence). Unmatched junction bases numbered 7, after V lost 0 bases and J lost 4 bases. CDR3 length: 17 amino acids. CDR3 region: CASSLSPLTSGYNEQFF. CDR3 bases: TGTGCCAGCAGTTTATCCCCTTTGACTAGCGGTTACAATGAGCAGTTCTTC.

This chain uses TRBV4-3 with TRBJ2-3; 10 nucleotides agree with TRBD2. The germline CDR1 and CDR2 sequences are LGHNA and YSLEER. Losses at the gene ends were 1 base for V and 3 bases for J; bases not matched to a gene: 1. This CDR3 region has 15 residues. CDR3 in amino acids: CASSQGGLATDTQYF. CDR3 sequence (DNA): TGCGCCAGCAGCCAAGGGGGACTAGCGACAGATACGCAGTATTTT.

V usage is TRBV19 and J usage is TRBJ2-5; D perhaps matches TRBD1 (5 bases). This CDR3 is 16 amino acids long. CDR1 is LNHDA and CDR2 is SQIVND in the germline V gene (reference sequence). V was pared by 5 bases and J by 4 bases, with 20 bases between. CDR3 region: CASSATSLRGRETQYF. Written as DNA, the CDR3 is TGTGCCAGTAGTGCGACCTCCTTAAGGGGTCGAGAGACCCAGTACTTC.

The chain joins TRBV28 to TRBJ2-2; TRBD2 aligns across 7 bases. The J segment lost 4 bases and the V segment lost 7 bases, leaving 9 bases of the junction unmatched. The CDR3 covers 15 residues. CDR1 and CDR2 from the germline V gene are MDHEN and SYDVKM. CDR3 loop: CASKNLAGATGELFF. DNA of the CDR3: TGTGCCAGCAAAAATTTGGCGGGAGCCACCGGGGAGCTGTTTTTT.